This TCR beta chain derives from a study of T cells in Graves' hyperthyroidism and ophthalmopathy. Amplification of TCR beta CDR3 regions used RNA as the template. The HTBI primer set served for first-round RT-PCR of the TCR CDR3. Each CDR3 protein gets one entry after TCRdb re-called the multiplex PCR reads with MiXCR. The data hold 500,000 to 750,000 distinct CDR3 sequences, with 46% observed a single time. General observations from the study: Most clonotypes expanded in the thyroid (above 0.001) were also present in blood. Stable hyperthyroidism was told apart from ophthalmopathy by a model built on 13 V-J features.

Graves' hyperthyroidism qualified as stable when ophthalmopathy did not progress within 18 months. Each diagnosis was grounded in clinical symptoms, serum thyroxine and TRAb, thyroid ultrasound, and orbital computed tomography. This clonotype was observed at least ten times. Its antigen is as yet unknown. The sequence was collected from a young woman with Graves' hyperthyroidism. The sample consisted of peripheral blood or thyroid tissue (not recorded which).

The CDR3 is CASSLIVGSRRPFF. The CDR3 DNA reads TGTGCCAGCAGTTTAATAGTGGGCAGTAGGAGGCCTTTCTTT. This chain joins TRBV28 and TRBJ1-1; D gene uncertain. V dropped 2 bases and J dropped 12 bases, with 19 bases sitting between them. Per the germline V gene, CDR1 is MDHEN and CDR2 is SYDVKM. This CDR3 has 14 residues.